What follows is one TCR beta chain and its context. The antigen is undetermined. These data belong to a study of regulatory T cells in long-lasting Graves disease. Study observations and caveats: Those with persistent Graves' had less TCR diversity than newly diagnosed patients.

The authors built TCR beta libraries using iRepertoire HTBI primers and Arm-PCR of CDR3 regions. TCRdb reprocessed the multiplex PCR reads via MiXCR and lists one record per CDR3 protein. The sample has approximately 400,000 distinct CDR3 sequences, more than 13% seen once. The CDR3 sequence is 15 residues long. V dropped 3 bases and J dropped 2; count of bases not matched to a gene: 3. CDR1 and CDR2 (germline): SGHDT, YYEEEE. Time point specified: newly diagnosed GD, antithyroid drugs for less than 3 months. RNA extracted from PBMCs served as the sequencing template. The sample was also reused in another study, on T cells in Graves' hyperthyroidism and ophthalmopathy. As that study records: Diagnosis relied on clinical symptoms, serum thyroxine and TRAb, thyroid ultrasound and orbital computed tomography. TCR CDR3 underwent first-round RT-PCR with the HTBI primer set. Blood also carried most thyroid clonotypes expanded above 0.001.

The chain combines TRBV5-6 with TRBJ1-3; 9 nucleotides line up with TRBD1. The sequencing used peripheral blood mononuclear cells (PBMCs), collected at new diagnosis, from a patient treated with antithyroid drugs. The sequence was obtained from a woman aged 25 to 45 with Graves disease. For the CDR3, the DNA is TGTGCCAGCAGCTCCGGGGACAGGGCTGGAAACACCATATATTTT. Translating it yields CASSSGDRAGNTIYF.